This T cell receptor (beta chain) appears in the sequencing data of a study of control samples from healthy donors and cancer patients. Repertoires were generated with immunoSEQ multiplex PCR, while TCRdb's copy carries only in-frame clones and drops some. The sample lists 100,000 to 150,000 clones; roughly 92% were seen once. V lost 3 bases and J 8 bases, leaving 10 bases between the germline ends. This CDR3 has 13 amino acids. This chain connects TRBV12-3 or TRBV12-4 to TRBJ2-2; no definite D call. The specimen sequenced was blood. This clonotype was obtained from a man aged 18 to 29 in good health. The CDR3 loop reads CASSFLRVGELFF. CDR3 DNA sequence: TGTGCCAGCAGTTTTTTAAGGGTGGGGGAGCTGTTTTTT.